This paragraph reports one T cell receptor (beta chain). Its target antigen remains unknown. Inclusive of the bounding cysteine and phenylalanine, the CDR3 is 17 residues long. Only CDR3 DNA is held: 51 bases, read in frame from base 1. CDR1 and CDR2 are drawn from the germline V gene: SGHDN, FVKESK. V and J lose 10 bases and 1 base, and a span of 24 bases separates them. Library construction relied on the immunoSEQ multiplex PCR assay. A mixture of 60 forward primers for TCR Vbeta segments and 13 reverse primers for TCR Jbeta segments was used in the multiplex PCR. Amplification of the CDR3 region of rearranged TCR beta genes was performed with a multiplex PCR assay on genomic DNA. The Illumina HiSeq System was used to sequence the amplified TCR beta libraries as 87-base-pair reads. In the original analysis: A later analysis tallied around 87 million unique TCR beta chains across the 666 repertoires, and some 10 million of those chains were shared by two or more donors. Raw reads were error-corrected and collapsed into unique sequences with a nearest-neighbor algorithm that merged closely related sequences to remove PCR and sequencing errors. Alignment of CDR3 sequences to IMGT reference sequences was used to assign V, D and J gene segments. For a sequence to be retained, a match of at least six nucleotides to both a V gene segment and a J gene segment was required. Rearrangements were called productive when the CDR3 lacked stop codons and stayed in frame with V and J; all others were non-productive. Following IMGT convention, CDR3 was defined as the stretch from the second conserved V-encoded cysteine up to the conserved J-encoded phenylalanine. Sequences without an unambiguous match to a single V gene segment were excluded from the earlier analysis of 450 to 750 of the donors. An earlier analysis of 500 to 700 of the donors classified V segments as functional when productive rearrangements were above 56.7% and as segregating when the standard deviation between donors was above 5%. To diagnose cytomegalovirus status from the catalog of TCR beta chain sequences, a statistical classification framework was built. A later analysis assigned V and J genes by comparing TCR nucleotide sequences with IMGT/GENE-DB human TR gene sequences. A later analysis assigned CDR3 sequences and most-parsimonious VDJ recombination scenarios with the TCRdist pipeline. In a later analysis, each TCR beta chain was defined by its CDR3 amino acid sequence together with its V-gene family, and reads lacking a unique V-gene family were excluded. A later analysis removed 592 highly shared, low-generation-probability nucleotide sequences to deal with suspected cross-contamination and a sequencing artifact. In a later analysis, a clonal expansion index for each public chain was calculated from normalized within-repertoire ranks of inferred template counts. In a later analysis, generation probabilities were computed with a VDJ recombination model fitted to out-of-frame rearrangements, and the resulting probabilities were checked against IGoR. A later analysis scored TCR-TCR, TCR-HLA and TCR-CMV co-occurrence with hypergeometric tests, applying a repertoire-size bias correction to TCR pairs. To estimate false discovery rates, a later analysis permuted the HLA or CMV assignments 20 times. In a later analysis, co-occurring TCRs were grouped with DBSCAN, and TCRdist sequence similarity was added when clustering was performed within HLA-allele-positive subsets. Repertoires with fewer than 30,000 or more than 120,000 public chains, plus five repertoires with anomalous nucleotide sharing, were excluded from co-occurrence clustering. TCRdb stores this immuneACCESS table with in-frame sequences only. Part of the clones is absent; in the studies checked, under half of the shortfall reflects unresolved V genes, and no reason is known for the rest. V and J calls and clone size come straight from that table; D and trimming were deduced from the DNA. This sample's table contains approximately 38,000 clones. Of the sample, approximately 10% is held by the ten largest clones.

The cohort consisted of 650 to 700 healthy bone marrow donors. Cohort members were all nominally healthy when sampled, although unrecorded immune exposures were likely present. The donor was CMV seropositive and was included in the group of 250 to 300 seropositive cohort members. Each donor provided a peripheral blood sample, and peripheral blood mononuclear cells were used for TCR beta sequencing. Genomic DNA was extracted from the blood cell samples with the Qiagen DNeasy Blood Extraction Kit. This sample was taken from a study of cytomegalovirus exposure and HLA in healthy donors (TCRdb year 2017). Background on the whole study: In an earlier analysis of some 610 of the donors, roughly 300 Gb of sequence data and approximately 100 million unique TCR beta sequences from about 179 million T cells were reported. Roughly 300 gigabases of sequencing data and some 85 million unique TCR sequences were included in an early release covering roughly 700 HLA-typed donors. Of the approximately 400 genotyped donors, roughly 80% were placed in the genetic ancestry cluster associated with self-reported Caucasian donors. The aim of the study was to test whether cataloging public T cell receptors could identify signatures of past pathogen exposure. The study profiled the T cell repertoires of 500 to 800 subjects by immunosequencing and related them to cytomegalovirus serostatus. Along with the approximately 620-subject first cohort, a separate validation cohort of 120 different subjects was used. To predict cytomegalovirus infection status, the study brought together high-throughput TCR immunosequencing, statistical association of individual TCRs with disease status, and machine learning. A later analysis re-examined previously published TCR beta repertoires from more than 650 donors and added high-resolution HLA genotyping to investigate patterns of TCR occurrence. Rather than drawing on any new phenotypic data, the later analysis identified candidate immune exposures from TCR beta sequences and the way those sequences occurred across donors. To decide whether each TCR beta V gene segment behaved as functional or pseudogenic, an earlier analysis of several hundred of the donors relied on high-throughput TCR beta sequencing. Alongside the repertoire data, information on donor age, sex, ethnicity and CMV serostatus was compiled. A later genetic analysis took genome-wide SNP genotypes for about 60% of the roughly 670 donors and used that subset as a discovery cohort. All discovery cohort repertoires had been generated on a single sequencing platform. HLA typing covered class I and class II loci at four-digit resolution. The number of donors typed differed by locus, with about 629-640 for A, B, C, DRB1 and DQB1, around 520 for DQA1, some 570 for DPA1, and some 470 for DPB1. Four to six DR-DQ haplotypes were handled as single units for association and clustering, since linkage in the cohort was strong. On average, around 240,000 unique TCR beta nucleotide sequences were sequenced per donor among some 420 genotyped donors of the cohort, with around 19% of those sequences being non-productive.

Overall study results and their limits: The study listed 164 TCR beta chains as associated with cytomegalovirus. This cohort had only TCR beta chains sequenced, and the lack of alpha or paired-chain data limited which features could be detected. Some IMGT-functional V segments, including TRBV6-2 and TRBV6-3, could not be told apart with the 87-base-pair reads, so those segments were excluded. In an earlier analysis of roughly 500 of the donors, most TCR beta V segments appeared in productive rearrangements about 87% or about 30% of the time, broadly matching IMGT annotations. Most CMV-associated TCR beta chains appeared to be HLA-restricted in a later analysis, and the HLA associations seemed to be driven largely by CMV exposure. In a later genetic analysis, a missense DCLRE1C variant was associated with V-gene and J-gene trimming of TCR beta chains, and the association was replicated in an independent cohort. The presence/absence analyses assumed that sequencing depth was roughly uniform across donors, and that assumption may not be true. In a later genetic analysis, fewer N-insertions in productive TCRs were reported among donors in an Asian-associated ancestry cluster than the roughly 670-donor mean. At a false discovery rate of 0.05, a later analysis linked 16,951 TCR beta sequences to specific HLA alleles. Because some donors lacked HLA typing at each locus, the association tests relied only on the typed subset. The classifier was reported to diagnose cytomegalovirus status with high specificity and sensitivity in both the original and validation cohorts. Because counts were too low, some 17 rarely observed V segments, including chromosome 9 orphons, were left out of the earlier analysis of about 500 of the donors. Most TCR sequences were seen in very few donors, while some public TCRs were found in many individuals. According to the authors, the approach could potentially be generalized to other disease states and immunological phenotypes. Immune exposure information for the cohort was limited to CMV serostatus. A later analysis reported that several top co-occurrence clusters appeared linked to parvovirus B19, influenza, CMV and Epstein-Barr virus. Correlated functional status among segregating V segments might reflect linkage disequilibrium, but an unknown experimental factor could not be ruled out. A few of the identified cytomegalovirus-associated TCR beta chains were confirmed in vitro to be specific for cytomegalovirus antigens. In a later analysis, TCR association rates were found to vary across HLA loci, with the most associated TCRs seen for DRB1 alleles and the fewest for HLA-C alleles. In a later analysis, HLA-associated TCR beta chains showed more clonal expansion and lower generation probabilities than non-associated chains that were equally common. When HLA alleles, especially DR and DQ, strongly co-occurred, TCR associations were difficult to assign to individual alleles. A further reported finding was that TCR beta sequences accurately predicted the HLA-A and HLA-B alleles for most subjects in the first cohort. A group of highly shared sequence variants was considered likely to be a technical artifact of the sequencing pipeline.

The specimen sequenced was PBMCs. This TCR was sampled from a middle-aged man in good health and CMV-seropositive. Rearrangement joined TRBV14 to TRBJ2-3; a tentative D call is TRBD2 (6 bases match). For the CDR3, the sequence is CATRLAALHRGTDTQYF. In nucleotide form, the sequence is TGTGCCACCAGGTTAGCGGCTCTTCACCGAGGCACAGATACGCAGTATTTT.